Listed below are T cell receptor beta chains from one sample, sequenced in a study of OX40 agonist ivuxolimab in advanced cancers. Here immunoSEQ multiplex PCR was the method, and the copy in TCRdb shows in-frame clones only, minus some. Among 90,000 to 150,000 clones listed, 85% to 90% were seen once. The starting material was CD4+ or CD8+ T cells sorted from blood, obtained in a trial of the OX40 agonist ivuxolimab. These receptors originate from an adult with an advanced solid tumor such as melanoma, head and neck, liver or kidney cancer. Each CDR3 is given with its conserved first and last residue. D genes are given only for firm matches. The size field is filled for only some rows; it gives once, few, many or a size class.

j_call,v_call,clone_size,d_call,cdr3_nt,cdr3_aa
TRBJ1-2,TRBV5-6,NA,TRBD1,TGTGCCAGCAGCTCACAGGGGGCAAAGGGTGGCTACACCTTC,CASSSQGAKGGYTF
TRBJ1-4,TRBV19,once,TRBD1,TGTGCCAGTAGTACCTTCCAGACAGGGATTAATGAAAAACTGTTTTTT,CASSTFQTGINEKLFF
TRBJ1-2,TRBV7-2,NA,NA,TGTGCCAGCAGCCCAGCCGGGGTTAATGGCTACACCTTC,CASSPAGVNGYTF
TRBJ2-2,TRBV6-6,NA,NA,TGTGCCAGCAGGGAGGCCCAGGCCGGGGAGCTGTTTTTT,CASREAQAGELFF
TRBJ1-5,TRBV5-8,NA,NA,TGTGCCAGCAGCTTGGCGATGATCGAGAGGGGGGGCGGCCAGCCCCAGCATTTT,CASSLAMIERGGGQPQHF
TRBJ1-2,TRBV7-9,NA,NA,TGTGCCAGCAGCTCAGAGGCAGGGGCCGGCTACACCTTC,CASSSEAGAGYTF
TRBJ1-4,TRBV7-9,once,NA,TGTGCCAGCAGCTTACTGAGTAATGAAAAACTGTTTTTT,CASSLLSNEKLFF
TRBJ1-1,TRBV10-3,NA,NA,TGTGCCGTTTTCAGGGATGGGGAGGGTCACACTGAAGCTTTCTTT,CAVFRDGEGHTEAFF
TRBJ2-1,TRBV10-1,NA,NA,TGCGCCAGCAGCTTAGGGAGTTCCTACAATGAGCAGTTCTTC,CASSLGSSYNEQFF
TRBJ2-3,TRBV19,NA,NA,TGTGCCAGTAGTATAGTCGGGGATACGCAGTATTTT,CASSIVGDTQYF
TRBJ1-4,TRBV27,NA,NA,TGTGCCAGCAGTTTATGGGCCGGAGCAACTAATGAAAAACTGTTTTTT,CASSLWAGATNEKLFF
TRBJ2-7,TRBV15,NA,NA,TGTGCCACCAGCATTAACAGGGTAACCTACGAGCAGTACTTC,CATSINRVTYEQYF
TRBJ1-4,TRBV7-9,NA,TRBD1,TGTGCCAGCAGCAAACATACAACGGGACAGAATGAAAAACTGTTTTTT,CASSKHTTGQNEKLFF
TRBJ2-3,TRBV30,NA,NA,TGTGCCTGGAGTTTCGAAGATACGCAGTATTTT,CAWSFEDTQYF
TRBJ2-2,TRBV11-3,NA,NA,TGTGCCAGCAGTAGGACGGACACCGGGGAGCTGTTTTTT,CASSRTDTGELFF
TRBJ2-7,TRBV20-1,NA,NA,TGCAGTGCTGACAGCTCCTACGAGCAGTACTTC,CSADSSYEQYF
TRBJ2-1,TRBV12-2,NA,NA,TGTGCAAGTCGCTGGGCGTTACAGGGGAGCTCCTACAATGAGCAGTTCTTC,CASRWALQGSSYNEQFF
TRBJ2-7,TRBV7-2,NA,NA,TGTGCCAGCAGCGCCTACTTAAAACCCTACGAGCAGTACTTC,CASSAYLKPYEQYF
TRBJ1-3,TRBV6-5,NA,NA,TGTGCCAGCAGGGAATCGGCTGGAAACACCATATATTTT,CASRESAGNTIYF
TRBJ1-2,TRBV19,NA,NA,TGTGCCAGTAGTATAGGGGCGAATGGCTACACCTTC,CASSIGANGYTF
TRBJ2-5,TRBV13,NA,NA,TGTGCCAGCAGCACCCGGGACTTCCAAGAGACCCAGTACTTC,CASSTRDFQETQYF
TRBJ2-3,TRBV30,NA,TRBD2,TGTGCCTGCGTGGGGCGGGGGGATACGCAGTATTTT,CACVGRGDTQYF
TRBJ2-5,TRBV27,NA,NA,TGTGCCAGCCATTCATTACAGGTTCCGACCGCGACCCAGTACTTC,CASHSLQVPTATQYF
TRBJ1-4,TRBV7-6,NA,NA,TGTGCCAGCAGCTCGAACCCCCGTAGGGCGAGGGAAACTAATGAAAAACTGTTTTTT,CASSSNPRRARETNEKLFF
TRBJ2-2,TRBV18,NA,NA,TGTGCCAGCTCTGCGCAGGAAGGGTCGACCGGGGAGCTGTTTTTT,CASSAQEGSTGELFF
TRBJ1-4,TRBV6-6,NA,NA,TGTGCCAGCAGTTACTATAAGGGGACGGTTGAAAAACTGTTTTTT,CASSYYKGTVEKLFF
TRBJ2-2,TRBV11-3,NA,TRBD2,TGTGCCAGCAGCTTAGTGCGGGGGACCGGGGAGCTGTTTTTT,CASSLVRGTGELFF
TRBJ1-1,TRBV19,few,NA,TGTGCCAGTAGTGGGGGGATTTTGGAGGGGCCGGGCACTGAAGCTTTCTTT,CASSGGILEGPGTEAFF
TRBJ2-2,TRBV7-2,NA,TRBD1,TGTGCCAGCAGCGCCCGAGCAGGGGGCGCACACACCGGGGAGCTGTTTTTT,CASSARAGGAHTGELFF
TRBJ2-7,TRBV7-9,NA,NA,TGTGCCAGCAGCCGGACCTACGAGCAGTACTTC,CASSRTYEQYF
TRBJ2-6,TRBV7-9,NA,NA,TGTGCCAGCAGTTTCCAGGGGACTGGGGCCAACGTCCTGACTTTC,CASSFQGTGANVLTF
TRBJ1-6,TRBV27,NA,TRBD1,TGTGCCAGCAGCCATAGGACAGGGTCTAATTCACCCCTCCACTTT,CASSHRTGSNSPLHF
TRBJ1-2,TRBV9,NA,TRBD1,TGTGCCAGCAGCCAGACAGGGGTCTATGGCTACACCTTC,CASSQTGVYGYTF
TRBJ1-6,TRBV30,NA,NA,TGTGCCTGGAGTGTAAATAATTCACCCCTCCACTTT,CAWSVNNSPLHF
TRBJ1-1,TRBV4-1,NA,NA,TGCGCCAGCAGCCCGGGGGGGACCCGAGAATTT,CASSPGGTREF
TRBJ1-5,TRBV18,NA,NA,TGTGCCAGCTCACCACCTTCCCAACGCGGCAATCAGCCCCAGCATTTT,CASSPPSQRGNQPQHF
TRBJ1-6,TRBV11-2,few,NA,TGTGCCAGCGGGAGCTCCTATAATTCACCCCTCCACTTT,CASGSSYNSPLHF
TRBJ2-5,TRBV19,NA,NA,TGTGCCAGTAGTATAGAACAGGACCGTAAGACCCAGTACTTC,CASSIEQDRKTQYF
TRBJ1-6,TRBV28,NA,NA,TGTGCCAGCAGTTTTTCAGGGCCTAGCTATAATTCACCCCTCCACTTT,CASSFSGPSYNSPLHF
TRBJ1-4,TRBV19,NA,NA,TGTGCCAGCTCCCCTGGGGGGCTCGGAAAACTGTTTTTT,CASSPGGLGKLFF
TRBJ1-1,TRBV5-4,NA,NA,TGTGCCAGCAGCTTCCCCGGGGTAAAGAGCACTGAAGCTTTCTTT,CASSFPGVKSTEAFF
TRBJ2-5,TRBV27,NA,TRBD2,TGTGCCAGCAGTCCATCCGGACTAGCGGGGGGGTACCAAGAGACCCAGTACTTC,CASSPSGLAGGYQETQYF
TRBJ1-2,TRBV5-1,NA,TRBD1,TGCGCCAGCAGCTGGGGGACAGGGGATGGCTACACCTTC,CASSWGTGDGYTF
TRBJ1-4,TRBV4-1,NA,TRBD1,TGCGCCAGCAGCCAAGTACTACAGGGGGCGGCTAATGAAAAACTGTTTTTT,CASSQVLQGAANEKLFF
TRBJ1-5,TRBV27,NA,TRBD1,TGTGCCAGCAGTTTGACAGGGAGCAATCAGCCCCAGCATTTT,CASSLTGSNQPQHF
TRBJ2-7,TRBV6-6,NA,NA,TGTGCCAGCAGCTCCCGAACCGGAGAGCAGTACTTC,CASSSRTGEQYF
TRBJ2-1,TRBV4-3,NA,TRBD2,TGCGCCAGCAGCCAAGATTTGTCTAGCGGAGGCCCTTACAATGAGCAGTTCTTC,CASSQDLSSGGPYNEQFF
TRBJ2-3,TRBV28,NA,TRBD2,TGTGCCAGCAGTTCATTAGCGGGGGGAACAGATACGCAGTATTTT,CASSSLAGGTDTQYF
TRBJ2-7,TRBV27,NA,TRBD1,TGTGCCAGCAGTTTATTGGGACAGGGCCACGAGCAGTACTTC,CASSLLGQGHEQYF
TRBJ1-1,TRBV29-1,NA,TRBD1,TGCAGCGTTTTTCAGGGGGGGGCTTTCTTT,CSVFQGGAFF
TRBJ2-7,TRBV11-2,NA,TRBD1,TGTGCCAGCAGCTTTGCGGGCCGGACAGGGTTGGGCGAGCAGTACTTC,CASSFAGRTGLGEQYF
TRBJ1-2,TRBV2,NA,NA,TGTGCCAGCAGTGTTCGGGACGGGGGAAGTTCTGGCTACACCTTC,CASSVRDGGSSGYTF